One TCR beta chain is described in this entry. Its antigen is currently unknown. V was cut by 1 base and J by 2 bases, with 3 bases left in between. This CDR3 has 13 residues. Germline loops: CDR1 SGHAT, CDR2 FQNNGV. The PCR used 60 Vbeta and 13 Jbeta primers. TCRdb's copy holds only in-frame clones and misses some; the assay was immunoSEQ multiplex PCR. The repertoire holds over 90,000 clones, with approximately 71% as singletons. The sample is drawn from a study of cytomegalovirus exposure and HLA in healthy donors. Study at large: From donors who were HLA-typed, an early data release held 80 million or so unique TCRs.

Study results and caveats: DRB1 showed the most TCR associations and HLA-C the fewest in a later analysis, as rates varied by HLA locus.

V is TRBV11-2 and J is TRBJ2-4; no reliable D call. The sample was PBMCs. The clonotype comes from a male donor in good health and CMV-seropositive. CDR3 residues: CASSLATKNIQYF. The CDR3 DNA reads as TGTGCCAGCAGCTTAGCAACCAAAAACATTCAGTACTTC. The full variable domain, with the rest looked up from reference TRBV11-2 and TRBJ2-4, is EAGVAQSPRYKIIEKRQSVAFWCNPISGHATLYWYQQILGQGPKLLIQFQNNGVVDDSQLPKDRFSAERLKGVDSTLKIQPAKLEDSAVYLCASSLATKNIQYFGAGTRLSVL.